The text below deals with one TCR beta chain. Its antigen is not identified. The junction shows a germline mismatch at one end, possibly a read error. The TCR beta CDR3 regions underwent amplification using RNA transcripts as the source. The TCR CDR3 first-round RT-PCR relied on the HTBI primer set. TCRdb analysed the multiplex PCR reads with MiXCR anew, one entry per CDR3 protein. Here the sample spans approximately 370,000 distinct CDR3 sequences, 17% being singletons. These data belong to a study of T cells in Graves' hyperthyroidism and ophthalmopathy. Study-wide results and caveats: Most thyroid-expanded clonotypes above 0.001 were also found in blood.

The CDR3 extends over 18 amino acids. Germline CDR1 is DFQATT and CDR2 is SNEGSKA (reference sequence). The sequence came from a woman aged 25 to 39 with Graves' hyperthyroidism that later progressed to Graves' ophthalmopathy. The gene calls are TRBV20-1 and TRBJ1-5; the D gene is possibly TRBD1 (5 bases). Sample: blood. The DNA for the CDR3 is TGCAGTGCTGCGCATCCTCGACCCCCGGGGGTGGGGAATCAGCTCCAGCATTTT. The encoded protein is CSAAHPRPPGVGNQLQHF.